Sequencing of this T cell receptor beta chain was carried out in a study of blood T cell repertoires in COVID-19. Across the study: Sites across the United States, Italy and Spain contributed samples from acute and convalescent COVID-19. PBMCs, B-cell-depleted T cells, or T cells provided the cDNA or gDNA that made up the material.

The authors' processing: How many nucleated cells were present was estimated from reference gene primer amplification. Assay used: immunoSEQ multiplex PCR; TCRdb lists only in-frame clones, some missing. That table supplies the V and J calls and clone size; D and trimming were determined from the DNA. Among 200,000 to 250,000 clones, approximately 83% were seen once, and the ten largest hold about 3%. Trimming removed 0 bases from V and 4 bases from J, with 3 bases in between. This CDR3 has 12 residues. Sequenced input: peripheral blood. The chain links TRBV12-3 or TRBV12-4 to TRBJ2-5; D ambiguous. This receptor was obtained from a woman aged 25 to 39 who had recovered from COVID-19. The CDR3 nucleotides are TGTGCCAGCAGTTTAGCGCGAGAGACCCAGTACTTC. It is translated as CASSLARETQYF.